This record looks at one TCR beta chain sequence and its context. Trimming removed 5 bases at V and 9 bases at J, with 11 bases between. The germline gives CDR1 MNHNY, CDR2 SVGAGI (reference sequence). This CDR3 is built from 12 residues. This entry belongs to a study of shared clonotypes between healthy human individuals. The authors ran the assay at deep level. The protocol was immunoSEQ multiplex PCR, while the TCRdb copy is restricted to in-frame clones and leaves out a portion. Of some 1 million clones listed, under 80% are singletons. Sequenced material: memory CD4+ T cells sorted from blood. Subset described: CD45RA-negative fraction. This rearrangement joins TRBV6-6 to TRBJ2-1; maybe TRBD2 (8 bases). This clonotype originated in a man aged 18 to 30 in good health. CDR3 in DNA: TGTGCCAGCAGTCGGGAGGGGGCTGAGCAGTTCTTC. Translation: CASSREGAEQFF.